What follows are 6 T cell receptor beta chains derived from one specimen sequenced in a study of radiation and T cells in renal cell carcinoma. The repertoire was sequenced with immunoSEQ multiplex PCR; TCRdb's copy has only in-frame clones and lacks some. The data contain about 140,000 clones, over 65% of them singletons. Time point defined: baseline pretreatment blood. The treatment here: 15 Gy SBRT to primary tumor, nephrectomy 4 weeks later. Source: blood, taken from a patient whose treatment included radiotherapy and nephrectomy. The receptor set was obtained from a woman aged 50 to 65 with renal cell carcinoma.

The CDR3 region has the DNA TGTGCCAGCAGCTTAGTCACCACCCAAGTCGGAGCTTTCTTT. It yields the protein CASSLVTTQVGAFF. The chain combines TRBV7-2 with TRBJ1-1; no firm D call. V was cut by 1 base and J by 10 bases, with 16 bases left in between. The CDR3 covers 14 residues. Per germline, CDR1 SGHTA and CDR2 FQGNSA.

The rearrangement uses TRBV5-6 and TRBJ1-1; D unclear. This CDR3 has 12 residues. The germline CDR1 and CDR2 sequences are SGHDT and YYEEEE. Trimming shortened V by 4 bases and J by 3 bases, and 7 bases separated the two germline ends. The CDR3: CASSQTDTEAFF. CDR3 DNA sequence: TGTGCCAGCAGCCAAACAGACACTGAAGCTTTCTTT. The full variable domain, in which reference TRBV5-6 and TRBJ1-1 provide the parts outside the CDR3, is DAGVTQSPTHLIKTRGQQVTLRCSPKSGHDTVSWYQQALGQGPQFIFQYYEEEERQRGNFPDRFSGHQFPNYSSELNVNALLLGDSALYLCASSQTDTEAFFGQGTRLTVV.

V is TRBV2 and J is TRBJ1-3; no clear D gene. Germline values: CDR1 SNHLY, CDR2 FYNNEI. The CDR3 is 15 residues long. Trimming stripped 6 bases from V and 2 bases from J, with 14 bases between. The CDR3 reads CASRRLVTAGNTIYF. DNA of the CDR3: TGTGCCAGCAGAAGACTTGTGACGGCTGGAAACACCATATATTTT.

The V gene is TRBV27, the J gene TRBJ1-2; 8 bases line up with TRBD1. Looked up from germline, CDR1 is MNHEY and CDR2 is SMNVEV (reference sequence). Unmatched junction bases numbered 11, after V lost 8 bases and J lost 6 bases. The CDR3 extends over 14 amino acids. The CDR3 DNA follows: TGTGCCAGCTACGGACAGGGCGATTCGGATGGCTACACCTTC. Amino acids: CASYGQGDSDGYTF.

Points on this clone: The junction differs from germline at one of its ends, possibly a read error. The CDR3 DNA reads as TGTGCCAGCAGCGCCACGACCACATATTTT. Translated, it gives CASSATTTYF. This chain connects TRBV7-9 to TRBJ1-3; no clear D gene. The CDR3 is 10 amino acids. Germline lookup yields CDR1 SEHNR and CDR2 FQNEAQ (reference sequence).

The chain couples TRBV7-2 to TRBJ2-2; D perhaps matches TRBD1 (6 bases). Germline V gene lookup returns CDR1 SGHTA and CDR2 FQGNSA. The V gene lost 5 bases and the J gene lost 7 bases, with 17 bases spanning the gap. CDR3 length equals 15 residues. CDR3 residues: CASSPTQGSGGELFF. The DNA of the CDR3 is TGTGCCAGCAGCCCGACCCAGGGGTCTGGCGGGGAGCTGTTTTTT. Combining the CDR3 with reference TRBV7-2 and TRBJ2-2 gives the whole variable domain GAGVSQSPSNKVTEKGKDVELRCDPISGHTALYWYRQSLGQGLEFLIYFQGNSAPDKSGLPSDRFSAERTGGSVSTLTIQRTQQEDSAVYLCASSPTQGSGGELFFGEGSRLTVL.